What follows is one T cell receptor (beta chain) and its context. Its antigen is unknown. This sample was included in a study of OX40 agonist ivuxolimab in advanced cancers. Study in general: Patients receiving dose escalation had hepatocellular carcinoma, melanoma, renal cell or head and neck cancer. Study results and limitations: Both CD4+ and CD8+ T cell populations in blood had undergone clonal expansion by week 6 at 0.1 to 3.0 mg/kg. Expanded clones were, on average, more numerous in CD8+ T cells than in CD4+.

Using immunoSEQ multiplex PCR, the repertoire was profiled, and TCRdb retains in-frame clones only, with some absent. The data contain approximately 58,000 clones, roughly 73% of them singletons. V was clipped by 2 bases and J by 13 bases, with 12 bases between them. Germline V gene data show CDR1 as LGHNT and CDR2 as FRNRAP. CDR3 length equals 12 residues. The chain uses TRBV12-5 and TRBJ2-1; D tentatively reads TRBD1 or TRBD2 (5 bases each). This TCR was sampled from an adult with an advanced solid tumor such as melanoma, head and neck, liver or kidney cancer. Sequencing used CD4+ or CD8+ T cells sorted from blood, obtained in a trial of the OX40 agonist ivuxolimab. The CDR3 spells CASGLNRDQQFF. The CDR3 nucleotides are TGTGCTAGTGGTTTGAACCGGGACCAACAGTTCTTC.